A single sample gave rise to the 19 T cell receptor beta chains below, sequenced in a study of CD8 T cells in Susac syndrome. RNA, at about 0.45 to 1 ug, was reverse transcribed with random hexamers. TCRdb fed the immunoSEQ multiplex PCR reads into MiXCR, producing one record per CDR3 protein. This table has some 400,000 distinct CDR3 sequences, approximately 85% appearing once. Material: CD8+ T cells from PBMCs. These receptors were obtained from a human donor with multiple sclerosis.

This chain links TRBV7-9 with TRBJ2-7; D possibly corresponds to TRBD2 (6 bases). This CDR3 has 17 residues. V was clipped by 4 bases and J by 5 bases, with 24 bases between them. Germline V lookup: CDR1 SEHNR, CDR2 FQNEAQ (reference sequence). The CDR3 sequence: CASSSLGTQGWWDEQYF. DNA for the CDR3: TGTGCCAGCAGCTCCCTGGGGACTCAAGGATGGTGGGACGAGCAGTACTTC.

The rearrangement joins TRBV27 to TRBJ2-2; 8 bases fit TRBD1. The V gene end was trimmed by 9 bases and the J gene end by 0 bases; junction bases not matched to a gene: 3. CDR1 and CDR2 from the germline V gene are MNHEY and SMNVEV (reference sequence). This CDR3 comprises 14 residues. The DNA for the CDR3 is TGTGCCAGTATGACAGGGGCGAACACCGGGGAGCTGTTTTTT. As protein: CASMTGANTGELFF.

The gene calls are TRBV20-1 and TRBJ1-1, with 7 bases fitting TRBD1. V lost 6 bases, J lost 5 bases, and 18 bases stayed unmatched. The CDR3 is 16 amino acids. Germline-derived CDR1 and CDR2 are DFQATT and SNEGSKA (reference sequence). The chain's CDR3 is CSAIQYRGWRGTEAFF. The CDR3 DNA sequence: TGCAGTGCCATACAATACAGGGGATGGCGGGGGACTGAAGCTTTCTTT.

V gene TRBV6-5 combines with J gene TRBJ2-7, with 7 positions matching TRBD2. Trimming took 4 bases from V and 2 from J; bases not matched to a gene: 8. The CDR3 consists of 15 residues. The V gene's germline CDR1 is MNHEY and CDR2 SVGAGI. The CDR3 DNA is TGTGCCAGCAGTTGGGGGGGGACGGTTACCTACGAGCAGTACTTC. Amino acids: CASSWGGTVTYEQYF.

V is TRBV24-1 and J is TRBJ2-5, with 9 bases identical to TRBD1. Losses at the gene ends were 0 bases for V and 7 bases for J; bases not matched to a gene: 11. The CDR3 is 17 residues long. The germline gives CDR1 KGHDR, CDR2 SFDVKD. The CDR3 sequence is CATSDLRTGASKATQYF. CDR3 bases: TGTGCCACCAGTGATTTGCGGACAGGGGCCTCCAAAGCGACCCAGTACTTC.

The CDR3, as DNA: TGTGCCAGCAGTTGGGACCCATGGTCCGGGCGCGAGCAGTACTTC. Its translation is CASSWDPWSGREQYF. This chain connects TRBV6-5 to TRBJ2-7; D tentatively reads TRBD1 or TRBD2 (5 bases each). Trimming left V 4 bases short and J 6 bases short, with 19 bases between. The germline V gene has CDR1 MNHEY and CDR2 SVGAGI. This CDR3 spans 15 amino acids.

The J gene is TRBJ1-1, the V gene TRBV6-5, with 8 bases lining up with TRBD1. Germline CDR1 is MNHEY and CDR2 is SVGAGI. Trimming at V came to 0 bases and at J to 1 base, leaving 1 base not matched to a gene. CDR3 length equals 15 residues. This CDR3 reads CASSYSGQGNTEAFF. In DNA, the CDR3 is TGTGCCAGCAGTTACTCAGGACAGGGGAACACTGAAGCTTTCTTT.

The rearrangement joins TRBV11-2 to TRBJ2-7, with D possibly matching TRBD1 (6 bases). The V gene lost 5 bases and the J gene lost 3 bases, with 17 bases spanning the gap. Germline values: CDR1 SGHAT, CDR2 FQNNGV. This CDR3 has 15 residues. The CDR3 DNA is TGTGCCAGCAGCCCCTTTGGACAGTCCGGCTACGAGCAGTACTTC. Its translation: CASSPFGQSGYEQYF.

The V call is TRBV7-8, the J call TRBJ2-1; 9 bases line up with TRBD2. Trimming at V came to 1 base and at J to 5 bases, leaving 3 bases not matched to a gene. The CDR3 extends over 15 amino acids. Germline lookup yields CDR1 SGHVS and CDR2 FQNEAQ. Here the CDR3 reads CASSLDAGGNNEQFF. CDR3 nucleotide sequence: TGTGCCAGCAGCTTAGACGCGGGAGGGAACAATGAGCAGTTCTTC.

The genes are TRBV6-5 and TRBJ2-1; the match to TRBD2 covers 10 bases. This CDR3 is 15 amino acids long. V lost 6 bases, J lost 6 bases, and 8 bases stayed unmatched. In germline, CDR1 is MNHEY, CDR2 SVGAGI. CDR3 sequence: CASSSTSGIVNEQFF. The DNA of the CDR3 is TGTGCCAGCAGCTCTACTAGCGGGATCGTCAATGAGCAGTTCTTC.

V usage is TRBV29-1 and J usage is TRBJ2-7; TRBD2 matches at 7 bases. The CDR3 is made up of 13 amino acids. CDR1 and CDR2 (germline): SQVTM, ANQGSEA. V lost 3 bases to trimming and J lost 2 bases; unmatched junction nucleotides: 4. DNA for the CDR3: TGCAGCGTTGAGACCGGGACTACCTACGAGCAGTACTTC. Translated, it gives CSVETGTTYEQYF.

The rearrangement links TRBV19 to TRBJ2-4; D not certain. The CDR3 has 14 residues. V lost 6 bases to trimming and J lost 8 bases, with 17 bases between them. Germline V gene sequence: CDR1 LNHDA, CDR2 SQIVND (reference sequence). The chain's CDR3 is CASRPLEPPDIQYF. Written as DNA, the CDR3 is TGTGCCAGTAGACCGTTGGAGCCCCCCGACATTCAGTACTTC.

Only one count was recorded for this clonotype. The chain carries TRBV4-1 and TRBJ1-1; D might be TRBD1 (5 bases). The germline V gene has CDR1 MGHRA and CDR2 YSYEKL. This CDR3 region has 13 residues. Trimming pared 7 bases from V and 1 base from J, leaving 10 bases between. This chain's CDR3 is CASTGGENTEAFF. CDR3 coding DNA: TGCGCCAGCACTGGAGGGGAGAACACTGAAGCTTTCTTT.

This clonotype was recorded a few times. One end of the junction is discordant with germline, which a read error may explain. This chain connects TRBV30 to TRBJ2-2, with a tentative D call TRBD2 (6 bases). Germline lookup yields CDR1 GTSNPN and CDR2 SVGIG (reference sequence). This CDR3 spans 11 amino acids. CDR3 DNA: TGTGCCTGGGAGGACGGCGGGGAGCTTTTTTTT. Amino acids: CAWEDGGELFF. The whole variable domain, filled in from reference TRBV30 and TRBJ2-2, reads SQTIHQWPATLVQPVGSPLSLECTVEGTSNPNLYWYRQAAGRGLQLLFYSVGIGQISSEVPQNLSASRPQDRQFILSSKKLLLSDSGFYLCAWEDGGELFFGEGSRLTVL.

This clonotype was counted a few times. The chain links TRBV27 to TRBJ2-2; TRBD2 might be the D (6 bases). Trimming shortened V by 4 bases and J by 7 bases, and 13 bases separated the two germline ends. Germline V gene sequence: CDR1 MNHEY, CDR2 SMNVEV (reference sequence). This CDR3 contains 14 residues. As DNA, the CDR3 is TGTGCCAGCAGTTCCCCCGGGGGTAGCGGGGAGCTGTTTTTT. Protein sequence: CASSSPGGSGELFF.

The chain joins TRBV3-1 to TRBJ2-1; TRBD2 matches 13 bases. The J segment lost 3 bases and the V segment lost 2 bases, leaving 7 bases of the junction unmatched. Germline V gene data show CDR1 as LGHDT and CDR2 as YNNKEL (reference sequence). The CDR3 is 18 residues long. The CDR3 nucleotides read TGTGCCAGCAGCCAATTTACTAGCGGGGGGGCCTACTACAATGAGCAGTTCTTC. This encodes CASSQFTSGGAYYNEQFF.

CDR3 sequence reads: CASSPLPGSYEQYF. CDR3 DNA sequence: TGTGCCAGCAGCCCCCTGCCCGGGAGCTACGAGCAGTACTTC. The chain carries TRBV7-9 and TRBJ2-7; perhaps TRBD2 as D (6 bases). CDR3 length equals 14 residues. Germline CDR1 and CDR2: SEHNR and FQNEAQ (reference sequence). V was shortened by 5 bases and J by 3 bases, with 14 bases between the two germline ends.

V gene TRBV19 combines with J gene TRBJ2-1; possibly TRBD1 for D (5 bases). CDR1 is LNHDA and CDR2 is SQIVND in the germline V gene (reference sequence). CDR3 length equals 13 residues. V lost 3 bases and J 7 bases, leaving 10 bases between the germline ends. DNA for the CDR3: TGTGCCAGTAGTATTCAGGGTGCAAATGAGCAGTTCTTC. Translating gives CASSIQGANEQFF.

The V gene is TRBV6-1, the J gene TRBJ2-1; TRBD1 aligns across 10 bases. Looked up from germline, CDR1 is MNHNS and CDR2 is SASEGT. The CDR3 is 15 amino acids. V shed 3 bases and J 9 bases; nucleotides not matched to a gene: 8. CDR3 protein: CASSEGQGFRLEQFF. The CDR3 region has the DNA TGTGCCAGCAGTGAGGGACAGGGGTTTAGGCTTGAGCAGTTCTTC.